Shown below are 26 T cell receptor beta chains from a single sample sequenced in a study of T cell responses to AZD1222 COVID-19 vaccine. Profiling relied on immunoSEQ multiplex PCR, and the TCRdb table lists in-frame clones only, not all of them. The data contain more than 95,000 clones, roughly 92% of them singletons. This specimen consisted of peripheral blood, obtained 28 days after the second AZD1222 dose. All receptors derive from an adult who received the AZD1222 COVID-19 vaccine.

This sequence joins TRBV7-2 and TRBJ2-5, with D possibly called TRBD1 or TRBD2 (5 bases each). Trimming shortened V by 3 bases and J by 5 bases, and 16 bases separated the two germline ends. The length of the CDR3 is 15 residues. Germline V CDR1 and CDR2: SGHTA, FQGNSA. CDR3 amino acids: CASSFQRGEKETQYF. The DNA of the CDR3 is TGTGCCAGCAGCTTTCAGAGGGGCGAGAAGGAGACCCAGTACTTC. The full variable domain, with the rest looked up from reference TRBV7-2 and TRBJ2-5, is GAGVSQSPSNKVTEKGKDVELRCDPISGHTALYWYRQSLGQGLEFLIYFQGNSAPDKSGLPSDRFSAERTGGSVSTLTIQRTQQEDSAVYLCASSFQRGEKETQYFGPGTRLLVL.

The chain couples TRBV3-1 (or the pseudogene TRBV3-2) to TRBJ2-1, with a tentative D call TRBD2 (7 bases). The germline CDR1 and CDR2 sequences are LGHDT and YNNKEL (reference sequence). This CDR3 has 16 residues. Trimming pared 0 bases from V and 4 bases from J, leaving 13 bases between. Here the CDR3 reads CASSQDWGGAYNEQFF. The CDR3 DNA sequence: TGTGCCAGCAGCCAAGATTGGGGGGGGGCATACAATGAGCAGTTCTTC.

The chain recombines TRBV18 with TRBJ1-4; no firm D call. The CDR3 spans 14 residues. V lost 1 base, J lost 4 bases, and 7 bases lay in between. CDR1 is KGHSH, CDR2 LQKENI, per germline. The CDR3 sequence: CASSPQSNNEKLFF. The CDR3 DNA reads TGTGCCAGCTCACCACAATCGAATAATGAAAAACTGTTTTTT.

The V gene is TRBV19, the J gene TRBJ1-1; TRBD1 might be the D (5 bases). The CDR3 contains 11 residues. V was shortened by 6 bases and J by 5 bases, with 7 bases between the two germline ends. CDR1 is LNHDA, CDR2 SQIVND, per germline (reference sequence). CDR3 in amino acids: CASSHRTEAFF. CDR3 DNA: TGTGCCAGTAGCCACAGGACTGAAGCTTTCTTT.

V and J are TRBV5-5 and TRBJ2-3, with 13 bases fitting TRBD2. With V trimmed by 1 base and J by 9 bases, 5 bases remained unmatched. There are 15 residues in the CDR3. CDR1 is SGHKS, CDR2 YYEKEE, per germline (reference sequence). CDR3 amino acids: CASSLRTSGSLTQYF. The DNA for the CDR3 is TGTGCCAGCAGCTTGAGGACTAGCGGGAGCTTAACGCAGTATTTT.

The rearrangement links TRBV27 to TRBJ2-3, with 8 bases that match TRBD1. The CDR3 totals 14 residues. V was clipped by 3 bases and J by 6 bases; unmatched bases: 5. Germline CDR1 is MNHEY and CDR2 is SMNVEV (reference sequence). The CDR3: CASSFGRGRDTQYF. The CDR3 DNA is TGTGCCAGCAGTTTCGGCAGGGGGCGGGATACGCAGTATTTT.

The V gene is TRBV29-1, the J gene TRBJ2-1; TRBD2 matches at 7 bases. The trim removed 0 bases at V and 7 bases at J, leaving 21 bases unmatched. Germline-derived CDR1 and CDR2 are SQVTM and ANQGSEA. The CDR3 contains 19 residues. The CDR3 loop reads CSVEEVQDTDGAGPNEQFF. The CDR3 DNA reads TGCAGCGTTGAAGAAGTCCAGGACACGGATGGAGCGGGACCTAATGAGCAGTTCTTC.

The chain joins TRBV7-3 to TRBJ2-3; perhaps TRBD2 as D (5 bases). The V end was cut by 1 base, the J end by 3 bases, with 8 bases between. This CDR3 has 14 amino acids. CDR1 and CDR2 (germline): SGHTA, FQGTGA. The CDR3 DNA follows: TGTGCCAGCAGCTTAAATCCGGGGACAGATACGCAGTATTTT. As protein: CASSLNPGTDTQYF.

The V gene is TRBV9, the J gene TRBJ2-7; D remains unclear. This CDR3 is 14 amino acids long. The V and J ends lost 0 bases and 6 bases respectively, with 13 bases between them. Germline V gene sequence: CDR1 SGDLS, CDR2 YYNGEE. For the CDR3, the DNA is TGTGCCAGCAGCGTAGAGGTGAGAGGTGTCGAGCAGTACTTC. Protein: CASSVEVRGVEQYF.

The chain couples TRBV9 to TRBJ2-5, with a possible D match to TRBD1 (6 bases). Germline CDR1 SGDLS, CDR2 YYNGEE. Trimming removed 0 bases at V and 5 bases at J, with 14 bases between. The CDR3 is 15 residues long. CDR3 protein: CASSVAGLGAETQYF. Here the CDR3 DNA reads TGTGCCAGCAGCGTAGCCGGACTGGGGGCGGAGACCCAGTACTTC. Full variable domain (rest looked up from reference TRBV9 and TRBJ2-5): DSGVTQTPKHLITATGQRVTLRCSPRSGDLSVYWYQQSLDQGLQFLIQYYNGEERAKGNILERFSAQQFPDLHSELNLSSLELGDSALYFCASSVAGLGAETQYFGPGTRLLVL.

The CDR3 DNA reads TGTGCCACCAGTGATCCCGGAGAGGGGGGAACAGATACGCAGTATTTT. This gives the protein CATSDPGEGGTDTQYF. The J gene is TRBJ2-3, the V gene TRBV24-1; perhaps D is TRBD1 or TRBD2 (6 bases each). This CDR3 spans 16 amino acids. Germline CDR1 KGHDR, CDR2 SFDVKD. Trimming pared 3 bases from V and 3 bases from J, leaving 15 bases between.

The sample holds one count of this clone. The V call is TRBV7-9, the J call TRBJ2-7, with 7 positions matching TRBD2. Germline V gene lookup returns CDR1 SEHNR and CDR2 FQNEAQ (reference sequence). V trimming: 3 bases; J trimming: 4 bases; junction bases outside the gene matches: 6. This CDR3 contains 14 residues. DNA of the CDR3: TGTGCCAGCAGCTTGGCGGGAGCAGGGTACGAGCAGTACTTC. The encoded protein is CASSLAGAGYEQYF.

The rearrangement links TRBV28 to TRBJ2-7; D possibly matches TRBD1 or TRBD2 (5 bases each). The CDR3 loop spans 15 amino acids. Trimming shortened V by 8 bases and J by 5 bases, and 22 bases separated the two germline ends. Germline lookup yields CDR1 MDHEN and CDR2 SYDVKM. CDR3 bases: TGTGCCAGCTCGTCCTACGGGACCCTCCACCACGAGCAGTACTTC. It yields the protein CASSSYGTLHHEQYF. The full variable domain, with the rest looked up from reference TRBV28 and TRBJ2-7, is DVKVTQSSRYLVKRTGEKVFLECVQDMDHENMFWYRQDPGLGLRLIYFSYDVKMKEKGDIPEGYSVSREKKERFSLILESASTNQTSMYLCASSSYGTLHHEQYFGPGTRLTVT.

The CDR3 DNA is TGTGCCAGCAGTTTCATTTCCACCGGGGAGCTGTTTTTT. This translates into CASSFISTGELFF. The chain recombines TRBV28 with TRBJ2-2; D gene ambiguous. Trimming took 3 bases from V and 4 from J, leaving 6 bases between them. CDR3 size: 13 residues. Germline V CDR1 and CDR2: MDHEN, SYDVKM.

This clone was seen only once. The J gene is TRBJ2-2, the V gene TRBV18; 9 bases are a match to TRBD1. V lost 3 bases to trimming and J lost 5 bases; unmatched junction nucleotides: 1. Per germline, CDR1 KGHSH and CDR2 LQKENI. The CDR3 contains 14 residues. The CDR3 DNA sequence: TGTGCCAGCTCACCGGGACAGGGAACCGGGGAGCTGTTTTTT. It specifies CASSPGQGTGELFF.

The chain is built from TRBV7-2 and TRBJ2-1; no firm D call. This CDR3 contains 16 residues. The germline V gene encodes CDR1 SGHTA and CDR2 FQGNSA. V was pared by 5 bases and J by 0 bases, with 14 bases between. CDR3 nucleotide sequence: TGTGCCAGCAGCCCCCCCTCTCGAAGCTCCTACAATGAGCAGTTCTTC. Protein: CASSPPSRSSYNEQFF.

CDR3 coding DNA: TGTGCCAGCAGAGACCCTGGACAGGGGGCCTTTGGCTACACCTTC. The encoded protein is CASRDPGQGAFGYTF. V and J are TRBV6-5 and TRBJ1-2, with 11 bases matching TRBD1. Germline trimming cut 6 bases from V and 7 bases from J; bases unmatched to any gene: 10. In germline, CDR1 is MNHEY, CDR2 SVGAGI. The CDR3 runs to 15 residues.

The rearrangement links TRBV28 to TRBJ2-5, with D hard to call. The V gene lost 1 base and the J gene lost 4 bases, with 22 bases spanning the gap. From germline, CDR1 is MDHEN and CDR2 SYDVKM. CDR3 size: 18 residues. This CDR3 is CASSLYQVPVVGLETQYF. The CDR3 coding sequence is TGTGCCAGCAGTTTATATCAAGTCCCAGTCGTAGGGTTAGAGACCCAGTACTTC.

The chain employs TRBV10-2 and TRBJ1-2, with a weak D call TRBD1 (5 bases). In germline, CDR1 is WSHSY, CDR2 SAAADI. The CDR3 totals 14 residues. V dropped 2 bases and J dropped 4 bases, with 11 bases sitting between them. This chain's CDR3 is CASSEPGHLYGYTF. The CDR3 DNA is TGCGCCAGCAGTGAGCCCGGACACCTCTATGGCTACACCTTC.

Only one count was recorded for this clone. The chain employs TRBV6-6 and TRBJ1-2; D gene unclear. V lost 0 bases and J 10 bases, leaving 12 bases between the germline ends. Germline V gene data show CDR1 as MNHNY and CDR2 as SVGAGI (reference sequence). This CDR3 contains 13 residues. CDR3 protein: CASSYSDEAVYTF. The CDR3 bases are TGTGCCAGCAGTTACTCGGATGAGGCCGTCTACACCTTC.

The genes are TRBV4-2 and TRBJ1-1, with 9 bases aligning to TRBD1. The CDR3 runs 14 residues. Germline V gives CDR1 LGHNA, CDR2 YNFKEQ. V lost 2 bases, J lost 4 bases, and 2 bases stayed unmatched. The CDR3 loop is CASSQRQGGTEAFF. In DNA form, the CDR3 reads TGTGCCAGCAGCCAAAGACAGGGGGGCACTGAAGCTTTCTTT.

The CDR3 protein is CASSQRGQNYGYTF. CDR3 nucleotide sequence: TGTGCCAGCAGCCAGCGGGGACAGAACTATGGCTACACCTTC. The rearrangement uses TRBV9 and TRBJ1-2, with TRBD1 identical over 7 bases. CDR1 and CDR2 from the germline V gene are SGDLS and YYNGEE. This CDR3 region has 14 residues. V dropped 4 bases and J dropped 2; count of bases not matched to a gene: 5.

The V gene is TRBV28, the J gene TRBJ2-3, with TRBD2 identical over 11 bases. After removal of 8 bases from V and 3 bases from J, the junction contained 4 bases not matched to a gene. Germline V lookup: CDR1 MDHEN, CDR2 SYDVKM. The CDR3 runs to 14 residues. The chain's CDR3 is CASQPSGRTDTQYF. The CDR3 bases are TGTGCCAGCCAACCTAGCGGGAGGACAGATACGCAGTATTTT.

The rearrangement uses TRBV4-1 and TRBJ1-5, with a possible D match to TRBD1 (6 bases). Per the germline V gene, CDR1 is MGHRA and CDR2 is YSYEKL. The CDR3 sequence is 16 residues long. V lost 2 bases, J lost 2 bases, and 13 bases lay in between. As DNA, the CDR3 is TGCGCCAGCAGCCAAACCGGGGGCGGCGGCAATCAGCCCCAGCATTTT. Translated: CASSQTGGGGNQPQHF.

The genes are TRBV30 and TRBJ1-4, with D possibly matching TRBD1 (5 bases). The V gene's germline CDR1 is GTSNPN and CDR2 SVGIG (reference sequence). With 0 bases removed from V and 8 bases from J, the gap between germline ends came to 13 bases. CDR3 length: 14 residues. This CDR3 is CAWSVLSGGEKLFF. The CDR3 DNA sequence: TGTGCCTGGAGTGTACTGTCGGGGGGGGAAAAACTGTTTTTT.

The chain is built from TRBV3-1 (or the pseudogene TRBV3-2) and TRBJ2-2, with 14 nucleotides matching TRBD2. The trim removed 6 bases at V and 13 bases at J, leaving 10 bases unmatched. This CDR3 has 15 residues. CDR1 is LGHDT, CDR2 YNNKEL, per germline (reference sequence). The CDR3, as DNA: TGTGCCAGCAGTCCCGGGACTAGCGGGGGTGGAGGGCTGTTTTTT. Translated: CASSPGTSGGGGLFF.